The present T cell receptor (beta chain) was sequenced within a study of long-term antiretroviral therapy in people with HIV. Trimming removed 3 bases at V and 7 bases at J, with 12 bases between. This CDR3 has 13 amino acids. The germline CDR1 and CDR2 sequences are SNHLY and FYNNEI. At survey level, the immunoSEQ assay was run in its v3.0 version. Repertoires were generated with immunoSEQ multiplex PCR, while TCRdb's copy carries only in-frame clones and drops some. Of tens of thousands of clones listed, 85% to 90% are singletons. The sequencing here drew on unsorted PBMCs, taken 1.8 years after starting antiretroviral therapy. V gene TRBV2 combines with J gene TRBJ2-5, with D unclear. The source of this sequence is a woman aged 18-30 years with HIV. CDR3 loop: CASSDLEGLTQYF. The DNA of the CDR3 is TGTGCCAGCAGTGACCTTGAAGGGTTGACCCAGTACTTC.